This TCR beta chain was profiled in a study of T cell therapy after organ transplantation. Study as a whole: After therapy, patients were monitored for around 27 weeks.

From germline, CDR1 is SEHNR and CDR2 FQNEAQ (reference sequence). The CDR3 is made up of 14 amino acids. Trimming removed 1 base from V and 4 bases from J, with 8 bases in between. Measured with immunoSEQ multiplex PCR; TCRdb has only the in-frame clones, and not every one. The table records 45,000 to 60,000 clones, less than 95% of them present only once. Study results and limitations: Both transferred clonotypes and endogenous ones absent from products apparently reconstituted. Pretherapy CD8 clonality inversely correlated with its fold change after therapy. In nonresponders, large pretherapy expansions changed minimally after therapy.

With respect to this clone: What it binds is not known.

The sequence was collected from a human patient who had received a solid organ transplant and had CMV disease. The chain joins TRBV7-9 to TRBJ1-5; D unresolved. The sequencing here drew on CD8+ T cells from blood, taken before autologous CMV-specific T cell therapy. The CDR3 nucleotides are TGTGCCAGCAGCTTAGATTCGGGTAATCAGCCCCAGCATTTT. Translating it yields CASSLDSGNQPQHF.